The sequence of this T cell receptor beta chain was determined in a study of vaccination and CD4 T cells after COVID-19. The Oncomine TCR Beta short-read assay generated sequence data from the DNA of cultured CD4+ T cells. TCRdb re-analysed the PCR reads in MiXCR, keeping a single row per CDR3 protein. The profile shows 25,000 or so distinct CDR3 sequences, around 42% of them singletons. About this clonotype itself: No antigen is known for it.

The ends were cut back, 1 base at V and 6 bases at J, with 11 bases in the middle. CDR3 length equals 14 residues. CDR1 and CDR2 (germline): SGHNT, YYREEE (reference sequence). Described treatment: roughly nine-day PBMC culture with coronavirus spike peptide pools or control peptides (ViraFEST assay). The sequences come from CD4+ T cells from blood, cultured in vitro, collected before SARS-CoV-2 vaccination. The chain recombines TRBV5-4 with TRBJ1-5, with D possibly TRBD1 on 5 matching bases. This clonotype was obtained from a human donor who received a COVID-19 vaccine. The CDR3 region is CASSLNGGSQPQHF. The CDR3 DNA is TGTGCCAGCAGCTTGAACGGGGGATCTCAGCCCCAGCATTTT. Complete variable domain (other parts from reference TRBV5-4 and TRBJ1-5): ETGVTQSPTHLIKTRGQQVTLRCSSQSGHNTVSWYQQALGQGPQFIFQYYREEENGRGNFPPRFSGLQFPNYSSELNVNALELDDSALYLCASSLNGGSQPQHFGDGTRLSIL.